The rows below give T cell receptor beta chains drawn from one sample of a study of early T cells in non-severe SARS-CoV-2 infection. In TCRdb, the 5' RACE reads were re-called with MiXCR into one record per CDR3 protein. The top ten clones hold 7.6% of a sample with about 35,000 distinct CDR3 sequences, 4.5% to 7.5% of them seen once. The material sequenced was whole blood. The receptor source for this set is an adult who was a healthcare worker with PCR-confirmed SARS-CoV-2 infection or an uninfected control (not recorded which). The CDR3 runs from the conserved cysteine through the conserved F or W. The order of the fields is V gene, D gene, J gene, clone size, CDR3 protein, CDR3 DNA. The D gene is left open where the match is weak. Size values are once, few and many counts, or a class for expanded clones, and some rows have none.

TRBV6-2/TRBV6-3	TRBD1	TRBJ1-2	many	CASSRGTAYGYTF	TGTGCCAGCAGTAGGGGGACAGCCTATGGCTACACCTTC
TRBV7-6	-	TRBJ2-1	few	CASSLEGTLGYNEQFF	TGTGCCAGCAGCTTAGAGGGGACCCTCGGATACAATGAGCAGTTCTTC
TRBV6-2/TRBV6-3	TRBD1	TRBJ1-2	medium-sized	CASSYEGQGRRGYTF	TGTGCCAGCAGTTATGAAGGACAGGGTCGCCGTGGCTACACCTTC
TRBV18	-	TRBJ1-5	many	CASSPQQTISNQPQHF	TGTGCCAGCTCACCACAGCAGACCATTAGCAATCAGCCCCAGCATTTT
TRBV5-1	-	TRBJ2-5	-	CASSFYSSSLRQETQYF	TGCGCCAGCAGCTTTTACAGTTCCAGTTTGAGGCAAGAGACCCAGTACTTC
TRBV6-6	-	TRBJ2-7	many	CASSYPDISYEQYF	TGTGCCAGCAGTTACCCGGATATCTCCTACGAGCAGTACTTC
TRBV7-2	TRBD1	TRBJ2-5	many	CASSVHGTAQETQYF	TGTGCCAGCAGCGTACACGGGACAGCACAAGAGACCCAGTACTTC
TRBV21-1	-	TRBJ1-1	-	CASSKVSAFF	TGTGCCAGCAGCAAGGTGTCGGCTTTCTTT
TRBV27	TRBD1	TRBJ2-7	few	CASSLRGQGYEQYF	TGTGCCAGCAGCCTAAGAGGACAGGGGTACGAGCAGTACTTC
TRBV20-1	-	TRBJ2-5	many	CSASTGVETQYF	TGCAGTGCTAGCACTGGTGTTGAGACCCAGTACTTC
TRBV20-1	-	TRBJ2-2	many	CSADLRNTGELFF	TGCAGTGCTGACCTGCGGAACACCGGGGAGCTGTTTTTT
TRBV19	TRBD1	TRBJ2-1	few	CASSIGTGGVNNEQFF	TGTGCCAGTAGTATAGGGACAGGGGGCGTCAACAATGAGCAGTTCTTC
TRBV11-1	TRBD1	TRBJ1-1	many	CASSLVQGLRNTEAFF	TGTGCCAGCAGCTTAGTACAGGGGCTGAGGAACACTGAAGCTTTCTTT
TRBV12-3/TRBV12-4	-	TRBJ2-3	many	CASSFSRGRTDTQYF	TGTGCCAGCAGTTTTAGTCGGGGCCGCACAGATACGCAGTATTTT
TRBV14	TRBD2	TRBJ2-3	many	CASSQPGTSGPTDTQYF	TGTGCCAGCAGCCAACCGGGGACTAGCGGCCCCACAGATACGCAGTATTTT
TRBV4-1	-	TRBJ1-6	many	CASSQGRFGDSPLHF	TGCGCCAGCAGCCAGGGCCGTTTTGGGGATTCACCCCTCCACTTT
TRBV13	-	TRBJ2-2	many	CASSLGRTGELFF	TGTGCCAGCAGCTTAGGCAGAACCGGGGAGCTGTTTTTT
TRBV9	TRBD2	TRBJ2-5	many	CASSVTTSGKETQYF	TGTGCCAGCAGCGTAACCACTAGCGGGAAAGAGACCCAGTACTTC
TRBV5-4	TRBD2	TRBJ2-7	few	CASSSSGRTTYEQYF	TGTGCCAGCAGCTCTAGCGGGAGAACTACCTACGAGCAGTACTTC
TRBV20-1	TRBD2	TRBJ2-1	many	CSARGGSPDLDEQFF	TGCAGTGCTAGGGGGGGGTCCCCAGATTTAGATGAGCAGTTCTTC
TRBV5-1	TRBD1	TRBJ2-5	many	CASSSTGGQETQYF	TGCGCCAGCAGCTCGACAGGGGGCCAAGAGACCCAGTACTTC
TRBV11-2	-	TRBJ2-7	many	CASSLLLREYEQYF	TGTGCCAGCAGCTTACTTCTCAGGGAATACGAGCAGTACTTC
TRBV18	-	TRBJ2-7	many	CASSPEIDSYEQYF	TGTGCCAGCTCACCGGAGATTGACTCCTACGAGCAGTACTTC
TRBV27	-	TRBJ2-7	many	CASRTDPRMPYF	TGTGCCAGCAGGACCGACCCGAGGATGCCGTACTTC
TRBV12-3/TRBV12-4	-	TRBJ2-2	few	CASSLGSGAETGELFF	TGTGCCAGCAGTTTAGGTTCGGGGGCGGAGACCGGGGAGCTGTTTTTT
TRBV7-9	-	TRBJ2-6	many	CASSLRGHLSQEAGANVLTF	TGTGCCAGCAGCTTACGGGGTCATTTATCTCAAGAAGCTGGGGCCAACGTCCTGACTTTC
TRBV2	-	TRBJ1-1	few	CASSGVIRETTEAFF	TGTGCCAGCAGTGGAGTAATCAGGGAAACGACTGAAGCTTTCTTT
TRBV20-1	TRBD2	TRBJ2-2	many	CSARYPRNGPGLAGGPAGELFF	TGCAGTGCTAGATATCCACGAAATGGACCGGGACTAGCGGGAGGGCCGGCCGGGGAGCTGTTTTTT
TRBV29-1	TRBD1	TRBJ2-5	-	CSVEESRTGPRETQYF	TGCAGCGTTGAAGAATCGAGGACAGGACCTAGAGAGACCCAGTACTTC
TRBV6-5	TRBD1	TRBJ1-3	many	CASSTTGDGNTIYF	TGTGCCAGCAGTACTACAGGGGACGGAAACACCATATATTTT
TRBV27	TRBD2	TRBJ2-5	many	CASSRTSFQETQYF	TGTGCCAGCAGTAGGACTAGTTTCCAAGAGACCCAGTACTTC
TRBV6-2/TRBV6-3	-	TRBJ2-4	many	CASSYGDLLQYF	TGTGCCAGCAGTTATGGGGACCTTCTTCAGTACTTC
TRBV6-5	TRBD1	TRBJ2-7	many	CASSYSTGDEQYF	TGTGCCAGCAGTTACAGCACAGGGGACGAGCAGTACTTC
TRBV5-5	-	TRBJ1-2	many	CASSLDSFQGDYGYTF	TGTGCCAGCAGCTTAGACTCCTTTCAAGGGGACTATGGCTACACCTTC
TRBV19	TRBD1	TRBJ1-5	many	CASSFLGQDQPQHF	TGTGCCAGTAGTTTTCTGGGACAGGATCAGCCTCAGCATTTT
TRBV7-8	-	TRBJ1-1	many	CASSLAWGGNTEAFF	TGTGCCAGCAGCTTAGCTTGGGGAGGGAACACTGAAGCTTTCTTT
TRBV20-1	-	TRBJ2-2	many	CSARDQGELFF	TGCAGTGCTAGAGATCAGGGAGAGCTGTTTTTT
TRBV7-9	-	TRBJ1-6	many	CASSGGVEGNSPLHF	TGTGCCAGCAGTGGAGGGGTTGAAGGTAATTCACCCCTCCACTTT
TRBV28	-	TRBJ1-5	many	CASSPWGQPQHF	TGTGCCAGCAGCCCGTGGGGGCAGCCCCAGCATTTT
TRBV6-4	-	TRBJ1-6	many	CASSESRDSPLHF	TGTGCCAGCAGTGAAAGCCGGGATTCACCCCTCCACTTT
TRBV29-1	-	TRBJ2-7	many	CSVGKPNSYEQYF	TGCAGCGTGGGTAAGCCGAACTCCTACGAGCAGTACTTC
TRBV6-5	TRBD2	TRBJ2-1	many	CASIARLAGVRNEQFF	TGTGCCAGCATCGCAAGACTAGCGGGAGTGAGAAATGAGCAGTTCTTC
TRBV6-1	-	TRBJ1-1	many	CASSYREETEAFF	TGTGCCAGCAGTTACAGGGAGGAGACTGAAGCTTTCTTT
TRBV7-2	-	TRBJ2-1	few	CASSSYTPRGEQFF	TGTGCCAGCAGCTCATATACTCCCCGCGGTGAGCAGTTCTTC
TRBV20-1	-	TRBJ2-7	many	CSAARTGYEQYF	TGCAGTGCTGCAAGGACCGGCTACGAGCAGTACTTC
TRBV6-5	-	TRBJ1-6	few	CASSPRGDSPLHF	TGTGCCAGCAGTCCCAGAGGGGATTCACCCCTCCACTTT
TRBV7-7	TRBD1	TRBJ2-2	few	CASSLDRGDTGELFF	TGTGCTAGCAGCTTAGACAGGGGTGACACCGGGGAGCTGTTTTTT
TRBV6-1	TRBD2	TRBJ2-7	few	CASSEGGRGYEQYF	TGTGCCAGCAGTGAGGGCGGGAGGGGATACGAGCAGTACTTC
TRBV19	-	TRBJ2-7	-	CASSVADAYEQYF	TGTGCCAGTAGTGTTGCGGATGCCTACGAGCAGTACTTC
TRBV4-1	-	TRBJ1-2	few	CASSQEVMVYGYTF	TGCGCCAGCAGCCAAGAGGTCATGGTTTATGGCTACACCTTC
TRBV11-1	TRBD1	TRBJ1-1	many	CASSQRTGATAMNTEAFF	TGTGCCAGCAGCCAACGCACAGGGGCTACGGCTATGAACACTGAAGCTTTCTTT
TRBV12-5	-	TRBJ2-5	many	CASGPDRETQYF	TGTGCTAGTGGTCCCGATCGGGAGACCCAGTACTTC
TRBV19	TRBD2	TRBJ2-3	many	CASSMAATSEHTQYF	TGTGCCAGTAGTATGGCTGCGACTAGCGAGCATACGCAGTATTTT
TRBV5-1	TRBD2	TRBJ2-5	many	CASSLSAGGVETQYF	TGCGCCAGCAGCTTGTCGGCGGGAGGAGTGGAGACCCAGTACTTC
TRBV2	-	TRBJ2-7	many	CASTVGTYEQYF	TGTGCCAGCACCGTTGGTACCTACGAGCAGTACTTC
TRBV18	TRBD2	TRBJ2-7	many	CASSPQRGGSSYEQYF	TGTGCCAGCTCACCACAAAGGGGCGGGAGCTCCTACGAGCAGTACTTC
TRBV10-2	TRBD1	TRBJ1-2	many	CASRQGPPDGYTF	TGCGCCAGCCGACAGGGCCCCCCAGATGGCTACACCTTC
TRBV18	TRBD1	TRBJ1-1	many	CASSPRDRANTEAFF	TGTGCCAGCTCACCGCGTGACAGGGCGAACACTGAAGCTTTCTTT